This TCR beta chain was profiled in a study of blood T cell repertoires in COVID-19. The wider study: Both acute and convalescent COVID-19 samples were obtained from the United States, Italy and Spain. Sources were T cells, B-cell-depleted T cells, or PBMCs; the material itself was cDNA or gDNA.

Trimming stripped 4 bases from V and 8 bases from J, with 12 bases between. Germline V CDR1 and CDR2: SGHDN, FVKESK. The CDR3 runs to 13 residues. Per the original data handling: Scientists estimated how many nucleated cells there were by amplifying reference gene primers. Method: immunoSEQ multiplex PCR; TCRdb's copy keeps in-frame clones and lacks some. V and J calls and clone size are copied from that table; D and trimming were computed from the DNA. The sample includes roughly 350,000 clones, around 91% of them seen just once. This receptor was taken from a woman aged 18-29 years who had recovered from COVID-19. Sequenced input: peripheral blood. The gene calls are TRBV14 and TRBJ2-1; no clear D. The DNA for the CDR3 is TGTGCCAGCAGCCCTTCGTATCTTTATGAGCAGTTCTTC. This encodes CASSPSYLYEQFF.